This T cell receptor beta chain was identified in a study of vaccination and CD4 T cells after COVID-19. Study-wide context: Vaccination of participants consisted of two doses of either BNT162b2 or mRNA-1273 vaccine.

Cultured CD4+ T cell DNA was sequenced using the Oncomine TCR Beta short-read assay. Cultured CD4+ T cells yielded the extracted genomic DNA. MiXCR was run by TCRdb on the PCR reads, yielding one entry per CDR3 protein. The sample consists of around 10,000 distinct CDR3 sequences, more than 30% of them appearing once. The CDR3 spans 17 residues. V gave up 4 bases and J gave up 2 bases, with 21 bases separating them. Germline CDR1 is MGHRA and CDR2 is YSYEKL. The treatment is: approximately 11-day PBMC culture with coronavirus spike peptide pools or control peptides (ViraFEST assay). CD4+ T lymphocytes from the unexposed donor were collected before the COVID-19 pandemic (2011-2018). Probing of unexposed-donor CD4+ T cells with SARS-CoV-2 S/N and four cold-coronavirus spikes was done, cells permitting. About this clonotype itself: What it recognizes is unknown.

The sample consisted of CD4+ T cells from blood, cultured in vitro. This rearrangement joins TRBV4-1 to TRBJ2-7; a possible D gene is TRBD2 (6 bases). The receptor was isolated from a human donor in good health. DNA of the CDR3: TGCGCCAGCAGCCTGGGGGGTTCGGGCCTGTTACCCTACGAGCAGTACTTC. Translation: CASSLGGSGLLPYEQYF.